Following are 20 T cell receptor beta chains from one sample sequenced in a study of beta chain features in type 1 diabetes (dated by TCRdb to the late 2010s). Here is what the overall study found, with its caveats: A moderate but significant shortening of TCRB CDR3 length was observed in type 1 diabetes patients in all four CD4+ subsets.

The antigens these receptors bind are not known. Libraries came from the immunoSEQ multiplex PCR assay. The entire amount of isolated RNA was reverse transcribed using the High Capacity cDNA Reverse Transcription Kit, so the sequenced TCRB transcripts were expressed ones. Here the immuneACCESS table is served through TCRdb, limited to in-frame sequences with V and J called. Missing clones are a known gap in these copies; in checked studies unresolved V genes cover under half, and the rest lacks a known reason. This sample holds 600,000 to 700,000 clones; 12% were observed only once. The ten largest make up about 0.11% of the sample. Sequencing was done on a sample of naive CD4+ T cells from blood. Interpreted using the paper, the cell subset or site label stands for: true naive CD4+ T cells. The source of these receptors is a man between 25 and 39 years old with type 1 diabetes.

This clone was seen more than once but under ten times. The CDR3 sequence is CASSLFGQGDSPLHF. Written as DNA, the CDR3 is TGTGCCAGCAGTTTATTCGGACAGGGAGATTCACCCCTCCACTTT. J is TRBJ1-6 and V is TRBV28; TRBD1 agrees at 8 bases. Germline V CDR1 and CDR2: MDHEN, SYDVKM. The V and J ends lost 1 base and 8 bases, in that order; junction bases with no gene match: 4. The CDR3 contains 15 residues.

Comment on this clone: Other DNA sequences in the same sample also yield this CDR3. This chain uses TRBV7-9 with TRBJ2-7, with D uncertain. Germline V gene lookup returns CDR1 SEHNR and CDR2 FQNEAQ (reference sequence). V was shortened by 2 bases and J by 5 bases, with 4 bases between the two germline ends. The CDR3 has 11 residues. The DNA of the CDR3 is TGTGCCAGCAGCTTATACGACGAGCAGTACTTC. Translating it yields CASSLYDEQYF. The whole variable domain, filled in from reference TRBV7-9 and TRBJ2-7, reads DTGVSQNPRHKITKRGQNVTFRCDPISEHNRLYWYRQTLGQGPEFLTYFQNEAQLEKSRLLSDRFSAERPKGSFSTLEIQRTEQGDSAMYLCASSLYDEQYFGPGTRLTVT.

The rearrangement joins TRBV7-8 to TRBJ2-2, with 7 bases that match TRBD1. Germline V CDR1 and CDR2: SGHVS, FQNEAQ. The CDR3 runs 16 residues. V shed 1 base, J shed 7 bases, and the junction held 9 bases outside the gene matches. Here the CDR3 DNA reads TGTGCCAGCAGCTTAGAGGGGGCAGGGTGGATCGGGGAGCTGTTTTTT. Amino acid sequence: CASSLEGAGWIGELFF.

CDR3 sequence (DNA): TGTGCCAGCTCACCCAGGGACACAGAGCAGTTCTTC. As protein: CASSPRDTEQFF. The chain joins TRBV18 to TRBJ2-1; possible D gene TRBD1, 6 bases. Germline lookup yields CDR1 KGHSH and CDR2 LQKENI. Trimming left V 3 bases short and J 10 bases short, with 10 bases between. The CDR3 totals 12 residues.

This clone was detected a few times. V is TRBV28 and J is TRBJ2-1; D unclear. The CDR3 runs to 15 residues. V lost 2 bases to trimming and J lost 0 bases, with 8 bases between them. Germline-derived CDR1 and CDR2 are MDHEN and SYDVKM. CDR3 coding DNA: TGTGCCAGCAGTTTAGGCGGTCGCTCCTACAATGAGCAGTTCTTC. Amino acid sequence: CASSLGGRSYNEQFF. Combining the CDR3 with reference TRBV28 and TRBJ2-1 gives the whole variable domain DVKVTQSSRYLVKRTGEKVFLECVQDMDHENMFWYRQDPGLGLRLIYFSYDVKMKEKGDIPEGYSVSREKKERFSLILESASTNQTSMYLCASSLGGRSYNEQFFGPGTRLTVL.

This clone appeared a few times. This CDR3 is also generated by other DNA sequences in the sample. The chain carries TRBV7-2 and TRBJ2-5; D gene ambiguous. CDR1 and CDR2 from the germline V gene are SGHTA and FQGNSA. This CDR3 has 14 residues. V lost 1 base to trimming and J lost 0 bases, with 6 bases between them. The DNA for the CDR3 is TGTGCCAGCAGCTTAGGGCAGAACCAAGAGACCCAGTACTTC. Its translation is CASSLGQNQETQYF.

This clone was counted between two and nine times. V and J are TRBV7-2 and TRBJ1-5; D might be TRBD1 (6 bases). CDR1 and CDR2 (germline): SGHTA, FQGNSA. V was clipped by 3 bases and J by 2 bases, with 8 bases between them. The length of the CDR3 is 14 residues. This CDR3 is CASSFRQGNQPQHF. CDR3 coding DNA: TGTGCCAGCAGCTTTCGACAGGGCAATCAGCCCCAGCATTTT.

The chain joins TRBV30 to TRBJ1-5; D call uncertain. The CDR3 is 14 residues long. Deletions cut 0 bases from V and 3 bases from J, with 9 bases between. The germline V gene has CDR1 GTSNPN and CDR2 SVGIG (reference sequence). The CDR3, as DNA: TGTGCCTGGAGTGTGGCACAGATCAATCAGCCCCAGCATTTT. Protein sequence: CAWSVAQINQPQHF.

The rearrangement uses TRBV2 and TRBJ2-2; 7 bases agree with TRBD1. The CDR3 has 14 residues. The J segment lost 4 bases and the V segment lost 5 bases, leaving 4 bases of the junction unmatched. Per germline, CDR1 SNHLY and CDR2 FYNNEI. The chain's CDR3 is CASSTDRVTGELFF. CDR3 nucleotides: TGTGCCAGCAGTACCGACAGGGTCACCGGGGAGCTGTTTTTT.

This clone was seen a handful of times. The chain has TRBV9 and TRBJ2-1; D may match TRBD1 or TRBD2 (5 bases each). The CDR3 runs to 15 residues. With 1 base removed from V and 3 bases from J, the gap between germline ends came to 11 bases. The germline V gene has CDR1 SGDLS and CDR2 YYNGEE. CDR3 sequence: CASSVLMRGYNEQFF. For the CDR3, the DNA is TGTGCCAGCAGCGTACTGATGAGGGGCTACAATGAGCAGTTCTTC.

This chain connects TRBV5-8 to TRBJ1-6; 7 positions agree with TRBD1. V dropped 4 bases and J dropped 7; count of bases not matched to a gene: 8. This CDR3 is built from 15 residues. Looked up from germline, CDR1 is SGHTS and CDR2 is YDEGEE. The CDR3 spells CASSAETGSNSPLHF. CDR3 DNA sequence: TGTGCCAGCAGCGCGGAGACAGGGAGCAATTCACCCCTCCACTTT.

V is TRBV18 and J is TRBJ1-2; D unclear. The germline V gene has CDR1 KGHSH and CDR2 LQKENI. The CDR3 totals 13 residues. V shed 0 bases and J shed 7 bases, with 9 bases lying between them. The CDR3 DNA reads as TGTGCCAGCTCACCACCGACGGAGGCTGGCTACACCTTC. The encoded protein is CASSPPTEAGYTF.

Notes on this clone: The same CDR3 arises from other DNA sequences in this sample as well. The chain joins TRBV2 to TRBJ2-5; D not resolved. In germline, CDR1 is SNHLY, CDR2 FYNNEI. The CDR3 extends over 11 amino acids. The V gene lost 4 bases and the J gene lost 5 bases, with 5 bases spanning the gap. CDR3 sequence reads: CASSAVETQYF. CDR3 coding DNA: TGTGCCAGCAGTGCAGTGGAGACCCAGTACTTC.

This clone was observed a handful of times. V usage is TRBV7-2 and J usage is TRBJ2-1; 8 bases fit TRBD1. This CDR3 region has 15 residues. V shed 7 bases and J 6 bases; nucleotides not matched to a gene: 11. Germline V gene data show CDR1 as SGHTA and CDR2 as FQGNSA. CDR3 sequence reads: CASTLDRGLFNEQFF. DNA of the CDR3: TGTGCCAGCACCCTTGACAGGGGTCTCTTCAATGAGCAGTTCTTC.

The rearrangement uses TRBV7-2 and TRBJ1-2; 9 nucleotides line up with TRBD1. Germline trimming cut 1 base from V and 7 bases from J; bases unmatched to any gene: 1. The germline gives CDR1 SGHTA, CDR2 FQGNSA. CDR3 length equals 13 residues. For the CDR3, the DNA is TGTGCCAGCAGCTTAGACAGGGGGCCTGGCTACACCTTC. This encodes CASSLDRGPGYTF.

There are a few counts of this clone. The V call is TRBV30, the J call TRBJ1-2; tentative D call: TRBD1 (5 bases). CDR1 is GTSNPN and CDR2 is SVGIG in the germline V gene (reference sequence). The CDR3 is made up of 12 amino acids. V shed 2 bases and J shed 14 bases, with 18 bases lying between them. The CDR3 spells CAWSLLGRRKTF. As DNA, the CDR3 is TGTGCCTGGAGTCTACTGGGACGGAGGAAGACCTTC.

The chain links TRBV5-1 to TRBJ2-1; 7 bases are shared with TRBD1. Germline V gives CDR1 SGHRS, CDR2 YFSETQ. This CDR3 comprises 15 residues. V lost 2 bases to trimming and J lost 1 base; unmatched junction nucleotides: 3. CDR3 DNA: TGCGCCAGCAGCTTCTCAGGGGGATCCTACAATGAGCAGTTCTTC. It translates to CASSFSGGSYNEQFF. The full variable domain, with the rest looked up from reference TRBV5-1 and TRBJ2-1, is KAGVTQTPRYLIKTRGQQVTLSCSPISGHRSVSWYQQTPGQGLQFLFEYFSETQRNKGNFPGRFSGRQFSNSRSEMNVSTLELGDSALYLCASSFSGGSYNEQFFGPGTRLTVL.

Only a few counts were recorded for this clone. This chain uses TRBV9 with TRBJ1-2, with 10 bases aligning to TRBD1. Germline values: CDR1 SGDLS, CDR2 YYNGEE. The CDR3 runs 16 residues. Losses at the gene ends were 0 bases for V and 5 bases for J; bases not matched to a gene: 7. The CDR3 protein is CASSVEAGTGDYGYTF. The DNA for the CDR3 is TGTGCCAGCAGCGTAGAGGCTGGGACAGGGGATTATGGCTACACCTTC. Based on the CDR3 plus reference TRBV9 and TRBJ1-2, the full variable domain is DSGVTQTPKHLITATGQRVTLRCSPRSGDLSVYWYQQSLDQGLQFLIQYYNGEERAKGNILERFSAQQFPDLHSELNLSSLELGDSALYFCASSVEAGTGDYGYTFGSGTRLTVV.

In DNA, the CDR3 is TGTGCCAGCAGCCAAGCCAGCGGAGGAGAGACCCAGTACTTC. Amino acids: CASSQASGGETQYF. The rearrangement links TRBV4-2 to TRBJ2-5; the D gene is possibly TRBD2 (5 bases). V was clipped by 1 base and J by 4 bases, with 10 bases between them. In germline, CDR1 is LGHNA, CDR2 YNFKEQ. The CDR3 covers 14 residues.

The chain carries TRBV29-1 and TRBJ1-2; perhaps TRBD1 as D (5 bases). V was shortened by 3 bases and J by 6 bases, with 20 bases between the two germline ends. The CDR3 covers 15 residues. CDR1 is SQVTM and CDR2 is ANQGSEA in the germline V gene. This chain's CDR3 is CSVDKTARAGHGYTF. CDR3 in DNA: TGCAGCGTTGATAAAACCGCCCGGGCGGGGCATGGCTACACCTTC. The variable domain in full, completed from reference TRBV29-1 and TRBJ1-2, reads SAVISQKPSRDICQRGTSLTIQCQVDSQVTMMFWYRQQPGQSLTLIATANQGSEATYESGFVIDKFPISRPNLTFSTLTVSNMSPEDSSIYLCSVDKTARAGHGYTFGSGTRLTVV.